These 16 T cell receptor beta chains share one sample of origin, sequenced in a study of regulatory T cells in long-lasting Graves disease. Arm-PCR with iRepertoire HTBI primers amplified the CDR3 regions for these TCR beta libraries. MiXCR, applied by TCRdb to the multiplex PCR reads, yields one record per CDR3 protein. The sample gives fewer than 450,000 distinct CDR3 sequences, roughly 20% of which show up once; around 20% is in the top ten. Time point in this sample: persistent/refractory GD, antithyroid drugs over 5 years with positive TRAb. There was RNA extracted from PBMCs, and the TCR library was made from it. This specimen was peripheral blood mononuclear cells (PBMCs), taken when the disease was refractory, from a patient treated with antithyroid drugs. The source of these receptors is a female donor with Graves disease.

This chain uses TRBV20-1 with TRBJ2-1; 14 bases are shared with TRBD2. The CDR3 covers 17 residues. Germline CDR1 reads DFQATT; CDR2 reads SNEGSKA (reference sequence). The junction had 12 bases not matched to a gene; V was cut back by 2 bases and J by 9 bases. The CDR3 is CSARPPGLAGEAAEQFF. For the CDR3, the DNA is TGCAGTGCTAGACCCCCGGGACTAGCGGGAGAGGCGGCTGAGCAGTTCTTC.

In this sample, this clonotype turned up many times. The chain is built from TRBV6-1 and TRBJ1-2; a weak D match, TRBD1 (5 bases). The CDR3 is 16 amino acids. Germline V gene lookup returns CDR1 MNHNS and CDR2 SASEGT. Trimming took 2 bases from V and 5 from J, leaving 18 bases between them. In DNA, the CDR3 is TGTGCCAGCAGTGAATATAATCCCAGGGCACTTTATGGCTACACCTTC. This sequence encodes CASSEYNPRALYGYTF.

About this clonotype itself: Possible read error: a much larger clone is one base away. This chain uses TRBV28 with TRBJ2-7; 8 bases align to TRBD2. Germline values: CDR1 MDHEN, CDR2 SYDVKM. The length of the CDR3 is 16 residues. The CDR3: CTSSSFSGTSSYEQYF. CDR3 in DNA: TGTACCAGCAGTTCATTTAGCGGGACCTCCTCCTACGAGCAGTACTTC.

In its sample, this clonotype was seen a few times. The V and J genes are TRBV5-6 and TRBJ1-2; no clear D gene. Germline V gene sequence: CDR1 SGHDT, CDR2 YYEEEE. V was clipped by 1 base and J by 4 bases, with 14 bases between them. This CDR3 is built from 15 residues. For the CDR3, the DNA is TGTGCCAGCAGCTTGTACACAGAGCGGTTCTATGGCTACACCTTC. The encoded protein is CASSLYTERFYGYTF.

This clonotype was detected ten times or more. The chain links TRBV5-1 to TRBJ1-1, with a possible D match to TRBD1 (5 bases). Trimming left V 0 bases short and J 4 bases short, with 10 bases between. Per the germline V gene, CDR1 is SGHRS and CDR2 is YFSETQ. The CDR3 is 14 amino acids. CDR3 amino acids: CASSLDGAGTEAFF. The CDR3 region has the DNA TGCGCCAGCAGCTTGGATGGGGCGGGCACTGAAGCTTTCTTT.

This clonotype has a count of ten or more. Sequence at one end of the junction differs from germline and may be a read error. Here the CDR3 reads CASSLSGTGAYEQYF. The CDR3 region has the DNA TGTGCCAGCAGCTTATCCGGGACAGGAGCCTACGAGCAGTACTTC. The V gene is TRBV28, the J gene TRBJ2-7, with 8 bases lining up with TRBD1. CDR3 length equals 15 residues. The V gene's germline CDR1 is MDHEN and CDR2 SYDVKM.

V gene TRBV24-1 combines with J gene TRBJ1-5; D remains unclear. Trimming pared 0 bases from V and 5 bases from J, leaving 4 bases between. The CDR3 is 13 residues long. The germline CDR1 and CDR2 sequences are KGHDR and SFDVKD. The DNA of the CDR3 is TGTGCCACCAGTGATTTGTACGATCAGCCCCAGCATTTT. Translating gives CATSDLYDQPQHF.

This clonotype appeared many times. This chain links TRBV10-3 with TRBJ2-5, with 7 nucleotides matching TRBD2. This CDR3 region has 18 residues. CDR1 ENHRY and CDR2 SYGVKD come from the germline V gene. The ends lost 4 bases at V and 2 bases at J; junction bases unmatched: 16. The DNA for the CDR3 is TGTGCCATCAGTGTCCCCACCCGATCAAGCGGGGTACAAGAGACCCAGTACTTC. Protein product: CAISVPTRSSGVQETQYF.

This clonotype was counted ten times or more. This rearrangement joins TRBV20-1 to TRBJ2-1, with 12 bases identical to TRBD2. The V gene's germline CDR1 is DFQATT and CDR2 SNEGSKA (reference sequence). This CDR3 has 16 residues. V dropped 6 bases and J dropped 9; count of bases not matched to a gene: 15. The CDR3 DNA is TGCAGTGCCGATTCCCAGACTAGCGGGAGATCGGGTGAGCAGTTCTTC. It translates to CSADSQTSGRSGEQFF.

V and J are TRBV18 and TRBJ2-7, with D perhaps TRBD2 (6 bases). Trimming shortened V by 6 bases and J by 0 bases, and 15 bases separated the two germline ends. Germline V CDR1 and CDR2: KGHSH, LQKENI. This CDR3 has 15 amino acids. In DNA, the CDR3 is TGTGCCAGCTCCCCTGGAGGGAATAGCTCCTACGAGCAGTACTTC. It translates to CASSPGGNSSYEQYF. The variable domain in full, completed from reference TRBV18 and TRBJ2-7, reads NAGVMQNPRHLVRRRGQEARLRCSPMKGHSHVYWYRQLPEEGLKFMVYLQKENIIDESGMPKERFSAEFPKEGPSILRIQQVVRGDSAAYFCASSPGGNSSYEQYFGPGTRLTVT.

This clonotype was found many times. CDR3 protein: CASNRHIQETQYF. The CDR3 DNA follows: TGTGCCAGCAATCGGCATATCCAAGAGACCCAGTACTTC. V is TRBV2 and J is TRBJ2-5; the D is unclear. The CDR3 length is 13 residues. Germline CDR1 reads SNHLY; CDR2 reads FYNNEI. V was pared by 7 bases and J by 1 base, with 10 bases between.

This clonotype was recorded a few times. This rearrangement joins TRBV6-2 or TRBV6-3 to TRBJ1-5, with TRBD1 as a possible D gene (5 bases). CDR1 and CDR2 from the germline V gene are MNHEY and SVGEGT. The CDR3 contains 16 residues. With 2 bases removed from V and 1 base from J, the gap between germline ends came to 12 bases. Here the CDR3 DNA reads TGTGCCAGCAGTTACGGTCTAGGGGCCAGCAATCAGCCCCAGCATTTT. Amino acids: CASSYGLGASNQPQHF.

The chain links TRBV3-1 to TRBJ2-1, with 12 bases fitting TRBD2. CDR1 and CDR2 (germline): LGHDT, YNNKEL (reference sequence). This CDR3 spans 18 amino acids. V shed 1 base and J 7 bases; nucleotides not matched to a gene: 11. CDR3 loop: CASSQGLAGGTTVNEQFF. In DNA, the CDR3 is TGTGCCAGCAGCCAAGGGCTAGCGGGAGGGACAACAGTGAATGAGCAGTTCTTC.

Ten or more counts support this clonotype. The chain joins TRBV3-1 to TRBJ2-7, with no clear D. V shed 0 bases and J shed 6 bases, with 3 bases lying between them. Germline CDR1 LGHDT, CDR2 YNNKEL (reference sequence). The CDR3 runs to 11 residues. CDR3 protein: CASSQEREQYF. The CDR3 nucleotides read TGTGCCAGCAGCCAAGAACGCGAGCAGTACTTC.

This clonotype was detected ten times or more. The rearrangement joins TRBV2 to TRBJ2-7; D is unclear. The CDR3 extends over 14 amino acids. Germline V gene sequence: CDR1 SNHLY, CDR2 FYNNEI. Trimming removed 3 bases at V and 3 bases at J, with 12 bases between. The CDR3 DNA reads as TGTGCCAGCAGTGAGGTTGGGCTGATCTACGAGCAGTACTTC. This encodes CASSEVGLIYEQYF.

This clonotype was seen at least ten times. The CDR3 loop is CASSLGASGTYEQYF. In DNA, the CDR3 is TGTGCCAGCAGCTTAGGGGCTAGCGGAACCTACGAGCAGTACTTC. This chain connects TRBV7-2 to TRBJ2-7, with 7 positions matching TRBD2. The CDR3 is made up of 15 amino acids. Germline V gene lookup returns CDR1 SGHTA and CDR2 FQGNSA. J lost 2 bases, V lost 1 base, and 5 bases had no gene match.